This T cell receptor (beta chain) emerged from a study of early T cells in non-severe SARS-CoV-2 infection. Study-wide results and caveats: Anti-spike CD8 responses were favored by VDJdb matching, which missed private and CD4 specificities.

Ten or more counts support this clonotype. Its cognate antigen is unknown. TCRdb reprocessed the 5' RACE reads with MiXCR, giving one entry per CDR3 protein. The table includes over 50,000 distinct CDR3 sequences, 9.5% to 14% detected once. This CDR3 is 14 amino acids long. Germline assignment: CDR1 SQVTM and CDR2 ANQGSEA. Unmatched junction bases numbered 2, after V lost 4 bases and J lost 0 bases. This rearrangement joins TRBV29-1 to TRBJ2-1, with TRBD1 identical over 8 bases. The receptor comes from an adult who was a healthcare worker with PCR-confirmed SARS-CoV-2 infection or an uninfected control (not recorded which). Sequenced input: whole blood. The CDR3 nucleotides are TGCAGCGTTGGACAGGGGAACTCCTACAATGAGCAGTTCTTC. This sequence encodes CSVGQGNSYNEQFF.